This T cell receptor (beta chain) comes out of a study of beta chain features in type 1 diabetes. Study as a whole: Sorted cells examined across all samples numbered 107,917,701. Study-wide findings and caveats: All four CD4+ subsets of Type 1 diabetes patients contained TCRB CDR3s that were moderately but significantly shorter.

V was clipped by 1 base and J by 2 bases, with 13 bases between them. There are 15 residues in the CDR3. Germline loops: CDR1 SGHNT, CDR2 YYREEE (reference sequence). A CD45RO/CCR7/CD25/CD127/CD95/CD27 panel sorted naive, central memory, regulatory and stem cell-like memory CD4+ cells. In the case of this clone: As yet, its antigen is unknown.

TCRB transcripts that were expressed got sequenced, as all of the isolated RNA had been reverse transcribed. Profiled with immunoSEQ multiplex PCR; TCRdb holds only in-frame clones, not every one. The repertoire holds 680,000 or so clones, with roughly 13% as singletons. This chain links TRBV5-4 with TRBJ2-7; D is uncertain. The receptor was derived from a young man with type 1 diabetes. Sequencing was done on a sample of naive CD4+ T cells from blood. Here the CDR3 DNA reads TGTGCCAGCAGCTTGAAGGAGACAACACCCTACGAGCAGTACTTC. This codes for CASSLKETTPYEQYF.